This T cell receptor beta chain stems from a study of T cells in Graves' hyperthyroidism and ophthalmopathy. This clonotype was found many times. The antigen is not known. The CDR3 length is 13 residues. Germline CDR1 is SGDLS and CDR2 is YYNGEE. V lost 0 bases and J lost 4, with 7 bases in between. Researchers amplified the TCR beta CDR3 regions from RNA transcripts. During a first-round RT-PCR of the TCR CDR3, the HTBI primer set was used. TCRdb recomputed calls from the multiplex PCR reads with MiXCR, one row per CDR3 protein. This table has about 660,000 distinct CDR3 sequences, about 45% appearing once. Broader study findings: Ophthalmopathy prediction by the model preceded onset by a median 6.5 months. Patients with ophthalmopathy were separated from those with stable hyperthyroidism by a 13 V-J model. Blood also held most thyroid clonotypes expanded beyond 0.001.

Diagnoses were made from clinical symptoms, serum measures (thyroxine and TRAb), thyroid ultrasound and orbital computed tomography. The sequenced sample was peripheral blood or thyroid tissue (not recorded which). This sequence was found in an adult man with Graves' disease, either hyperthyroidism or ophthalmopathy (not recorded which). The rearrangement joins TRBV9 to TRBJ1-1; no reliable D call. The DNA of the CDR3 is TGTGCCAGCAGCGTAGCGTGGGCCACTGAAGCTTTCTTT. Translation gives CASSVAWATEAFF.